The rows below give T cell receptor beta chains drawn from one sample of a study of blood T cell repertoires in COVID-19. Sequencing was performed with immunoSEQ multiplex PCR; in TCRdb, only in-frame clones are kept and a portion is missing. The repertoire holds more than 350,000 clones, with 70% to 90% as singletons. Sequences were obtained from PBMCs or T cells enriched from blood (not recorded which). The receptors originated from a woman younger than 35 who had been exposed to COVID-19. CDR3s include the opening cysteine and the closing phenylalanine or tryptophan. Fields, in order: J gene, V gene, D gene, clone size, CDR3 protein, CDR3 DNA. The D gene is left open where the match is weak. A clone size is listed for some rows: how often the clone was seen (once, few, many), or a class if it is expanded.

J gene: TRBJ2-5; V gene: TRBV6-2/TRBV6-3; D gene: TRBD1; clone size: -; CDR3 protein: CASSYLYPGGSETQYF; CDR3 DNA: TGTGCCAGCAGTTACCTATATCCAGGGGGATCAGAGACCCAGTACTTC
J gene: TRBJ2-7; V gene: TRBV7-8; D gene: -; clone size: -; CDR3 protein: CASSREVGEQYF; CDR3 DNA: TGTGCCAGCAGCCGCGAGGTCGGCGAGCAGTACTTC
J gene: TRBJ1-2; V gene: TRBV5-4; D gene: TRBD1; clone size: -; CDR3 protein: CASSPGQLNYGYTF; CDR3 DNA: TGTGCCAGCAGCCCGGGACAGCTTAACTATGGCTACACCTTC
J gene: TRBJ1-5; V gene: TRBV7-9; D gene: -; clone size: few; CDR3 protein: CASSPGHSNQPQHF; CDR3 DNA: TGTGCCAGCAGCCCGGGACACAGCAATCAGCCCCAGCATTTT
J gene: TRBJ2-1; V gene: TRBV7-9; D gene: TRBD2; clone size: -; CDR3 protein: CASSFPALAAIPTNEQFF; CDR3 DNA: TGTGCCAGCAGCTTCCCCGCCCTAGCGGCAATTCCTACGAATGAGCAGTTCTTC
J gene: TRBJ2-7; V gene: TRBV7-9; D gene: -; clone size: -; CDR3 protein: CASSKREERSYEQYF; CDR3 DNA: TGTGCCAGCTCTAAGAGGGAGGAACGCTCCTACGAGCAGTACTTC
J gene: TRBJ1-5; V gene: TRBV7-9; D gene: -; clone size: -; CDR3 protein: CASSWEWGPQHF; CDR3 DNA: TGTGCCAGCAGCTGGGAGTGGGGGCCCCAGCATTTT
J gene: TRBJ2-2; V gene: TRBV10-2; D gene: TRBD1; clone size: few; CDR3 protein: CAYSGGQGATGELFF; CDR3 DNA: TGCGCCTACTCAGGGGGACAGGGGGCCACCGGGGAGCTGTTTTTT
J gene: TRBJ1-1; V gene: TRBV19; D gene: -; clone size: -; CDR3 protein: CASSTAGTEAFF; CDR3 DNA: TGTGCCAGTAGTACGGCGGGCACTGAAGCTTTCTTT
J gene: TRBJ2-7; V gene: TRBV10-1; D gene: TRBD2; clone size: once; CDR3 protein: CASSPTSGSSGEQYF; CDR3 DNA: TGCGCCAGCAGTCCGACTAGCGGGAGCTCTGGCGAGCAGTACTTC
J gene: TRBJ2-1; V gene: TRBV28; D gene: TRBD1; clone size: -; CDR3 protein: CASSLARDRADNEQFF; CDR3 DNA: TGTGCCAGCAGTTTAGCCCGGGACAGGGCGGACAATGAGCAGTTCTTC
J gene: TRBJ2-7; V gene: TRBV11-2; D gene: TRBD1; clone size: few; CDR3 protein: CASSPLSSPGQTYEQYF; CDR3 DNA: TGTGCCAGCAGCCCCCTTTCGTCCCCGGGACAGACCTACGAGCAGTACTTC
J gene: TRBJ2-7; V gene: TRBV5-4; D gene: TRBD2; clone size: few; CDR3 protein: CASSLARGGTYEQYF; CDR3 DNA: TGTGCCAGCAGCTTGGCTCGCGGGGGAACCTACGAGCAGTACTTC
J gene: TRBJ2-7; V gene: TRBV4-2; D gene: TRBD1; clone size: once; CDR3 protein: CASSSPSGTGTYEQYF; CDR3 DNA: TGTGCCAGCAGCTCGCCTTCCGGGACAGGGACCTACGAGCAGTACTTC
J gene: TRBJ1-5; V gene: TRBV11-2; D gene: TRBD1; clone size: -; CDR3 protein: CASSPREGGHNQPQHF; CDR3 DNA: TGTGCCAGCAGTCCGCGAGAAGGGGGCCACAATCAGCCCCAGCATTTT
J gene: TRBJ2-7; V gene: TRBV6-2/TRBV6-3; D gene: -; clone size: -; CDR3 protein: CASSYSETSAYEQYF; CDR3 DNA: TGTGCCAGCAGTTACTCGGAGACGTCAGCCTACGAGCAGTACTTC
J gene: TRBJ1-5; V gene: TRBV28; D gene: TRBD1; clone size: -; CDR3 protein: CASSVPGQGLGQPQHF; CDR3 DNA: TGTGCCAGCAGCGTACCGGGACAGGGATTAGGGCAGCCCCAGCATTTT
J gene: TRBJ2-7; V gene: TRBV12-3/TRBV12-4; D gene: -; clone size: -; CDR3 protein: CASSFGGPYEQYF; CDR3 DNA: TGTGCCAGCAGTTTTGGCGGCCCCTACGAGCAGTACTTC
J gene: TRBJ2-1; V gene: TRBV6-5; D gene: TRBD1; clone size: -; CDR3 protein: CASRGTGGRNEQFF; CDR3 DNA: TGTGCCAGCAGGGGGACAGGGGGACGGAATGAGCAGTTCTTC
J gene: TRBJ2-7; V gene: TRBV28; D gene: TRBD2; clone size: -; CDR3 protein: CASSPPRRLGGVYEQYF; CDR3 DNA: TGTGCCAGCAGTCCCCCTCGCAGATTGGGGGGGGTTTACGAGCAGTACTTC
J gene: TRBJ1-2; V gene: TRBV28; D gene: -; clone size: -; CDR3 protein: CASSSSDGYTF; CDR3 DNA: TGTGCCAGCAGTTCCTCGGATGGCTACACCTTC
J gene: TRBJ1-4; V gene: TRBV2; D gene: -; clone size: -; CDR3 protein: CASSYTTNEKLFF; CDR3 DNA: TGTGCCAGCAGTTATACAACTAATGAAAAACTGTTTTTT
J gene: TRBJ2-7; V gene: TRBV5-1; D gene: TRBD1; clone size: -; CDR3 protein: CASSLAGGTDYEQYF; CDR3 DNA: TGCGCCAGCAGCTTGGCGGGTGGGACAGACTACGAGCAGTACTTC
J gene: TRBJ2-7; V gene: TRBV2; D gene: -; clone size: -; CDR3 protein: CASSEGGSPSYEQYF; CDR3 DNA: TGTGCCAGCAGTGAAGGGGGCTCTCCCTCCTACGAGCAGTACTTC
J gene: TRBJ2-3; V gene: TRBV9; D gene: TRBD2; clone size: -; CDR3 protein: CASSGGLAGADTQYF; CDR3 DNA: TGTGCCAGCAGCGGGGGACTAGCGGGGGCAGATACGCAGTATTTT
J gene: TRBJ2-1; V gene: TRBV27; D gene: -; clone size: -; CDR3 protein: CASRGPGDYNEQFF; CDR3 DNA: TGTGCCAGCAGGGGCCCAGGGGATTACAATGAGCAGTTCTTC
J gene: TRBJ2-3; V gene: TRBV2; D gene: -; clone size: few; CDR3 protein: CASSPQGTRTDTQYF; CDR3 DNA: TGTGCCAGCAGTCCTCAGGGTACGAGGACAGATACGCAGTATTTT
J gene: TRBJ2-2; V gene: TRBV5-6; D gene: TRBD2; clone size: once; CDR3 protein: CASSLIAGSGTGELFF; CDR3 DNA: TGTGCCAGCAGCTTGATAGCGGGATCCGGCACCGGGGAGCTGTTTTTT
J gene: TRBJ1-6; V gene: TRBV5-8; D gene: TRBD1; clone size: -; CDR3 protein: CASSYRGVGQGKSSPLHF; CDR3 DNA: TGTGCCAGCAGCTACCGCGGGGTAGGACAGGGGAAGTCTTCACCCCTCCACTTT
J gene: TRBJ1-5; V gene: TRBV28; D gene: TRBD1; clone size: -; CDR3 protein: CASSFPRTGGNQPQHF; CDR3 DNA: TGTGCCAGCAGTTTCCCTCGGACAGGGGGCAATCAGCCCCAGCATTTT
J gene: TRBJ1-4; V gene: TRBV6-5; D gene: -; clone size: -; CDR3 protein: CASSYAGGSREKLFF; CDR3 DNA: TGTGCCAGCAGTTACGCGGGAGGGTCTAGGGAAAAACTGTTTTTT
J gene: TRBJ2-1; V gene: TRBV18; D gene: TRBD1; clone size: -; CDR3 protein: CASSPTRDRTYNEQFF; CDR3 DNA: TGTGCCAGCTCCCCAACCCGGGACAGGACCTACAATGAGCAGTTCTTC
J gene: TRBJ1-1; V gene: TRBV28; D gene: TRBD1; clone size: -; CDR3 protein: CASSGDRGAFF; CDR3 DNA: TGTGCCAGCAGTGGGGACAGGGGAGCTTTCTTT
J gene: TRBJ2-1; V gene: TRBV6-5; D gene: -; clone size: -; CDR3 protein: CASSYSSGIYNEQFF; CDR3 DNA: TGTGCCAGCAGTTACTCGTCAGGGATCTACAATGAGCAGTTCTTC
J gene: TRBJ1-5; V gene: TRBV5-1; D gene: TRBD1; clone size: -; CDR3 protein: CASSPGGVGSQPQHF; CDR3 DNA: TGCGCCAGCAGCCCAGGGGGCGTCGGTAGTCAGCCCCAGCATTTT
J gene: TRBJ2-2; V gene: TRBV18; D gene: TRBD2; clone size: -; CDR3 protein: CASSQETLAGVYTGELFF; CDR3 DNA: TGTGCCAGCTCACAAGAAACTCTAGCGGGAGTGTACACCGGGGAGCTGTTTTTT
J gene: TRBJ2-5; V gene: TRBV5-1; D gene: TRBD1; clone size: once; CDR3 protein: CASSLGGTEETQYF; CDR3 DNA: TGCGCCAGCAGCTTGGGGGGGACAGAAGAGACCCAGTACTTC
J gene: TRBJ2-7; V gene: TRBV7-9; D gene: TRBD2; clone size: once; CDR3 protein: CASSYSGGYYEQYF; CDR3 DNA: TGTGCCAGCAGCTATAGCGGGGGATACTACGAGCAGTACTTC
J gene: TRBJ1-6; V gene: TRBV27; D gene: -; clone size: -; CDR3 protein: CASSSKGYNSPLHF; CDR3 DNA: TGTGCCAGCAGTTCAAAGGGGTATAATTCACCCCTCCACTTT
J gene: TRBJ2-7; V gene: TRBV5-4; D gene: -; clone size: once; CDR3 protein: CASSLVSSYEQYF; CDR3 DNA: TGTGCCAGCAGCTTGGTCTCTTCCTACGAGCAGTACTTC
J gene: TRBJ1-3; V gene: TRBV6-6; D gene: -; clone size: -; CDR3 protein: CASSYSSGDSGNTIYF; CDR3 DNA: TGTGCCAGCAGTTACTCTTCGGGGGACTCTGGAAACACCATATATTTT
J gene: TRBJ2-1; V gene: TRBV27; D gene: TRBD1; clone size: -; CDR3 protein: CATETGLIEPAVHNEQFF; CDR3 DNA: TGTGCCACCGAGACAGGGTTGATAGAACCTGCCGTTCACAATGAGCAGTTCTTC
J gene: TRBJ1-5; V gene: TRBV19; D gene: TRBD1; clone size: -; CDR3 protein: CASRQGGDQPQHF; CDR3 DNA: TGTGCCAGTAGACAGGGGGGGGATCAGCCCCAGCATTTT
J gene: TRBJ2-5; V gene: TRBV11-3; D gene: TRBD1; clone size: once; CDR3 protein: CASSLDFGDSQTQYF; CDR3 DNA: TGTGCCAGCAGCTTAGATTTCGGGGACAGTCAGACCCAGTACTTC
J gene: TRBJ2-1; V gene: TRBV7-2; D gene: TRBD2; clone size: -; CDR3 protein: CASSLFASGAPLVDEQFF; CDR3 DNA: TGTGCCAGCAGCTTATTCGCAAGCGGGGCCCCATTAGTAGATGAGCAGTTCTTC
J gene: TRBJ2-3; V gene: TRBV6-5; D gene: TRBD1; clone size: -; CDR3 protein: CASRNPGQNTDTQYF; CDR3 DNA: TGTGCCAGCAGAAACCCGGGACAGAACACAGATACGCAGTATTTT
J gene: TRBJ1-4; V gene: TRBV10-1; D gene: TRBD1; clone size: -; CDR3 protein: CASSDGRVGTGGRFGEKLFF; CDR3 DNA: TGCGCCAGCAGTGATGGGCGTGTGGGGACAGGAGGACGGTTCGGTGAAAAACTGTTTTTT
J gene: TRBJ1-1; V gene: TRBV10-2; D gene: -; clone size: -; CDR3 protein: CASNKRTAQGNTEAFF; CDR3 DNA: TGCGCCAGCAACAAAAGGACGGCTCAGGGGAACACTGAAGCTTTCTTT
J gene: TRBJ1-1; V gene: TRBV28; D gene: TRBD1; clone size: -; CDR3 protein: CASSDRGTEAFF; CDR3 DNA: TGTGCCAGCAGTGACAGGGGCACTGAAGCTTTCTTT
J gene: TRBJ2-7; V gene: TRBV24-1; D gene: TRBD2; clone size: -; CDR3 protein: CATSPGLAGYEQYF; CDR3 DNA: TGTGCCACCAGCCCGGGACTAGCGGGCTACGAGCAGTACTTC
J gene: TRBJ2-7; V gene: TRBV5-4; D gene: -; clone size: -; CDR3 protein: CASSVQEVYEQYF; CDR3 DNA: TGTGCCAGCAGCGTACAGGAAGTCTACGAGCAGTACTTC